What follows is one T cell receptor (beta chain) and its context. Germline V gene data show CDR1 as MGHRA and CDR2 as YSYEKL. CDR3 size: 14 residues. Trimming took 0 bases from V and 2 from J, leaving 8 bases between them. Assay used: immunoSEQ multiplex PCR; TCRdb lists only in-frame clones, some missing. The sample has 55,000 to 80,000 clones, approximately 77% seen once. This record comes from a study of radiotherapy plus CTLA-4 blockade in lung cancer. The clonotype originates from a human donor with non-small cell lung cancer who had a complete response to radiotherapy plus ipilimumab. The sequenced sample was peripheral blood, obtained from a patient treated with radiotherapy plus ipilimumab. The chain carries TRBV4-1 and TRBJ2-7; D gene uncertain. The CDR3 nucleotides read TGCGCCAGCAGCCAAGATCTTGTTACCTACGAGCAGTACTTC. Translated: CASSQDLVTYEQYF.